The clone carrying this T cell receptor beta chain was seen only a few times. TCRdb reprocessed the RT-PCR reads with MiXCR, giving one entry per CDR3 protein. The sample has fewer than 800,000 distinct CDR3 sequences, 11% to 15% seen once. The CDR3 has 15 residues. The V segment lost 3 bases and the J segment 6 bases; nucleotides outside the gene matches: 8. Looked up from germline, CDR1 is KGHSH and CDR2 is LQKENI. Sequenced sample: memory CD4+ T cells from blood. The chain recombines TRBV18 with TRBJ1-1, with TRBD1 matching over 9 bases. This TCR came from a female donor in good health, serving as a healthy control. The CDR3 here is CASSPDRGKIAEAFF. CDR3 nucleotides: TGTGCCAGCTCACCGGACAGGGGAAAAATCGCTGAAGCTTTCTTT.